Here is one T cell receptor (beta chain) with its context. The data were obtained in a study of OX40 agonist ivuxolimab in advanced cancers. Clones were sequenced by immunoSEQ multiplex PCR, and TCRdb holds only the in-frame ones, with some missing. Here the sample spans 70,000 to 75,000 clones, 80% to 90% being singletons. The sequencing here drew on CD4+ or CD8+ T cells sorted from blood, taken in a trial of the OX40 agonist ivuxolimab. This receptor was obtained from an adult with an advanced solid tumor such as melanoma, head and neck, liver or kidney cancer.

Written as DNA, the CDR3 is TGTGCCAGCTCACCACTTCCCGGACAGGGGGCTTTTGACTATGGCTACACCTTC. Its translation is CASSPLPGQGAFDYGYTF. The chain recombines TRBV18 with TRBJ1-2, with 11 bases that match TRBD1. The CDR3 extends over 18 amino acids. After removal of 1 base from V and 3 bases from J, the junction contained 10 bases not matched to a gene. From germline, CDR1 is KGHSH and CDR2 LQKENI.